This T cell receptor (beta chain) was recorded in a study of a mutant IDH1 vaccine in newly diagnosed glioma. Overall study: Beginning 4-6 weeks after radiotherapy alone, or with temozolomide cycles, vaccination took place.

Specified time point: week 35, safety follow-up. Topical imiquimod accompanied each vaccine dose, which consisted of 300 ug of mutant IDH1 20-mer peptide. Patients carried new grade 3 or 4 IDH1-mutant astrocytomas lacking nuclear ATRX. Clones were sequenced by immunoSEQ multiplex PCR, and TCRdb holds only the in-frame ones, with some missing. The table has about 50,000 clones, around 92% seen once. Between the trimmed V and J ends, which lost 3 bases and 1 base, there was a span of 2 bases. Per germline, CDR1 DFQATT and CDR2 SNEGSKA (reference sequence). This CDR3 has 11 residues. Remarks on this clone: The antigen is unknown.

This TCR was sampled from a man over 45 with glioma. The source material was PBMCs, sampled from a glioma patient whose treatment included an IDH1 peptide vaccine. The V gene is TRBV20-1, the J gene TRBJ2-3; D ambiguous. The CDR3 nucleotides are TGCAGTGCTAGCGGCACAGATACGCAGTATTTT. It yields the protein CSASGTDTQYF.